This paragraph reports one TCR beta chain. This sample was taken from a study of cytomegalovirus exposure and HLA in healthy donors. The PCR had 60 Vbeta and 13 Jbeta primers. This table comes from immunoSEQ multiplex PCR, and its TCRdb copy is limited to in-frame clones, with some not included. Of some 180,000 clones in the sample, 65% to 90% were seen once. The clonotype originates from a woman in her 50s in good health and CMV-seronegative. Sequencing was carried out using PBMCs.

The CDR3 here is CASSLSWTSGYNEQFF. The CDR3 coding sequence is TGTGCCAGCAGTTTATCTTGGACTAGCGGGTACAATGAGCAGTTCTTC. The chain carries TRBV27 and TRBJ2-1; 11 bases fit TRBD2. V gave up 0 bases and J gave up 4 bases; unmatched junction bases: 2. The CDR3 runs 16 residues. The V gene's germline CDR1 is MNHEY and CDR2 SMNVEV (reference sequence).